The 16 T cell receptor beta chains below come from one sample, sequenced in a study of blood T cell repertoires in COVID-19. Here immunoSEQ multiplex PCR was the method, and the copy in TCRdb shows in-frame clones only, minus some. The table records approximately 150,000 clones, approximately 80% of them present only once. The sequencing sample was made of peripheral blood. The receptors come from a woman aged 50 to 65 with acute or convalescent COVID-19.

The rearrangement uses TRBV29-1 and TRBJ2-4; 9 bases fit TRBD2. With V trimmed by 1 base and J by 7 bases, 8 bases remained unmatched. This CDR3 contains 15 residues. The germline gives CDR1 SQVTM, CDR2 ANQGSEA. The CDR3 coding sequence is TGCAGCGTTGAAGGATCTAGCGGGGATATGAACATTCAGTACTTC. Translating gives CSVEGSSGDMNIQYF. Supplemented by reference TRBV29-1 and TRBJ2-4, the full variable domain reads SAVISQKPSRDICQRGTSLTIQCQVDSQVTMMFWYRQQPGQSLTLIATANQGSEATYESGFVIDKFPISRPNLTFSTLTVSNMSPEDSSIYLCSVEGSSGDMNIQYFGAGTRLSVL.

The chain is built from TRBV7-7 and TRBJ1-1; D is ambiguous. Germline-derived CDR1 and CDR2 are SSHAT and FNYEAQ (reference sequence). This CDR3 region has 13 residues. Trimming cost V 1 base and J 1 base, with 4 bases left between them. CDR3 residues: CASSLDTNTEAFF. The CDR3 bases are TGTGCCAGCAGCTTAGACACGAACACTGAAGCTTTCTTT.

The J gene is TRBJ1-5, the V gene TRBV7-2; perhaps TRBD1 as D (6 bases). V gave up 1 base and J gave up 7 bases, with 11 bases separating them. The CDR3 is 14 amino acids. Germline-derived CDR1 and CDR2 are SGHTA and FQGNSA. In nucleotides, the CDR3 is TGTGCCAGCAGCTTAGGGCAGGGGAGCCAGCCCCAGCATTTT. Its protein is CASSLGQGSQPQHF. The full variable domain, rest sourced from reference TRBV7-2 and TRBJ1-5, is GAGVSQSPSNKVTEKGKDVELRCDPISGHTALYWYRQSLGQGLEFLIYFQGNSAPDKSGLPSDRFSAERTGGSVSTLTIQRTQQEDSAVYLCASSLGQGSQPQHFGDGTRLSIL.

V usage is TRBV6-5 and J usage is TRBJ1-1; 9 nucleotides match TRBD1. V was clipped by 6 bases and J by 1 base; unmatched bases: 6. The germline CDR1 and CDR2 sequences are MNHEY and SVGAGI. The CDR3 length is 15 residues. CDR3 in amino acids: CASRRGTGRNTEAFF. CDR3 DNA sequence: TGTGCCAGCAGACGGGGGACAGGGAGGAACACTGAAGCTTTCTTT.

V usage is TRBV12-5 and J usage is TRBJ2-1, with TRBD2 identical over 9 bases. The CDR3 spans 15 residues. Germline V lookup: CDR1 LGHNT, CDR2 FRNRAP. J was trimmed by 4 bases and V by 8 bases; bases with no gene match: 9. CDR3 residues: CASRASGALYNEQFF. CDR3 nucleotide sequence: TGTGCTAGTCGGGCTAGCGGGGCCCTTTACAATGAGCAGTTCTTC.

The chain has TRBV18 and TRBJ1-1, with D possibly being TRBD1 (6 bases). The germline CDR1 and CDR2 sequences are KGHSH and LQKENI. The CDR3 loop spans 14 amino acids. V shed 3 bases and J shed 0 bases, with 8 bases lying between them. The CDR3 here is CASSPDSLNTEAFF. The CDR3 nucleotides are TGTGCCAGCTCACCGGACAGTCTGAACACTGAAGCTTTCTTT.

V usage is TRBV2 and J usage is TRBJ1-2; D remains ambiguous. CDR1 is SNHLY and CDR2 is FYNNEI in the germline V gene. V dropped 8 bases and J dropped 8 bases, with 15 bases sitting between them. This CDR3 has 12 residues. The CDR3 here is CASQPARGGYTF. DNA for the CDR3: TGTGCCAGCCAACCGGCTCGAGGCGGCTACACCTTC.

The chain couples TRBV4-2 to TRBJ2-6; no clear D. Trimming removed 3 bases from V and 6 bases from J, with 15 bases in between. Germline lookup yields CDR1 LGHNA and CDR2 YNFKEQ. This CDR3 has 16 amino acids. CDR3 in DNA: TGTGCCAGCAGCCACATAGACGCGGTGGAGGCCAACGTCCTGACTTTC. Translated: CASSHIDAVEANVLTF.

This clone was recorded only once. The chain carries TRBV14 and TRBJ1-1, with D tentatively TRBD1 (6 bases). Germline CDR1 is SGHDN and CDR2 is FVKESK. V lost 1 base and J lost 11, with 14 bases in between. The CDR3 loop spans 13 amino acids. The CDR3 DNA reads as TGTGCCAGCAGCCAAGGGGGGGGGCGTATGGCTTTCTTT. Protein: CASSQGGGRMAFF.

This chain joins TRBV3-1 (or the pseudogene TRBV3-2) and TRBJ1-5; no clear D. CDR3 size: 12 residues. V was shortened by 3 bases and J by 5 bases, with 5 bases between the two germline ends. CDR1 LGHDT and CDR2 YNNKEL come from the germline V gene (reference sequence). Here the CDR3 reads CASSHGDQPQHF. CDR3 DNA sequence: TGTGCCAGCAGCCACGGGGATCAGCCCCAGCATTTT.

This chain links TRBV18 with TRBJ1-2, with D tentatively TRBD1 (6 bases). The CDR3 consists of 18 residues. Trimming stripped 2 bases from V and 2 bases from J, with 21 bases between. Germline loops: CDR1 KGHSH, CDR2 LQKENI. CDR3 coding DNA: TGTGCCAGCTCACCAGTCGGATTTGGGGGCGCTTCCAACTATGGCTACACCTTC. Translated: CASSPVGFGGASNYGYTF.

This clone was recorded only once. The rearrangement uses TRBV5-1 and TRBJ2-7, with D unclear. CDR3 length equals 11 residues. Trimming pared 0 bases from V and 5 bases from J, leaving 3 bases between. CDR1 SGHRS and CDR2 YFSETQ come from the germline V gene. The CDR3 is CASSLADEQYF. CDR3 DNA sequence: TGCGCCAGCAGCTTGGCGGACGAGCAGTACTTC.

The chain uses TRBV11-3 and TRBJ2-1; the D gene is possibly TRBD1 (6 bases). CDR1 and CDR2 from the germline V gene are SGHNT and YENEEA. This CDR3 is 13 amino acids long. V lost 3 bases and J lost 5, with 8 bases in between. CDR3 sequence: CASSLAGDNEQFF. CDR3 nucleotides: TGTGCCAGCAGCTTGGCAGGGGACAATGAGCAGTTCTTC.

This clone was observed a handful of times. The V gene is TRBV4-1, the J gene TRBJ1-1, with 7 positions matching TRBD1. The CDR3 runs to 17 residues. J was trimmed by 1 base and V by 0 bases; bases with no gene match: 8. The germline gives CDR1 MGHRA, CDR2 YSYEKL. The CDR3 nucleotides are TGCGCCAGCAGCCAAGACACTTCCGGGACAGAGAACACTGAAGCTTTCTTT. This gives the protein CASSQDTSGTENTEAFF.

This sequence joins TRBV10-3 and TRBJ2-2, with 10 bases fitting TRBD1. Germline values: CDR1 ENHRY, CDR2 SYGVKD. V shed 4 bases, J shed 2 bases, and the junction held 4 bases outside the gene matches. This CDR3 has 16 amino acids. CDR3 loop: CAISGGQGLNTGELFF. The CDR3 DNA follows: TGTGCCATCAGTGGGGGACAGGGGCTAAACACCGGGGAGCTGTTTTTT.

This clone was observed a few times. This chain connects TRBV7-6 to TRBJ2-1; the D is unclear. The V and J ends lost 5 bases and 7 bases respectively, with 18 bases between them. CDR1 SGHVS and CDR2 FNYEAQ come from the germline V gene. CDR3 size: 15 residues. The CDR3 spells CASSPSRVSQNEQFF. CDR3 sequence (DNA): TGTGCCAGCAGCCCCAGTCGGGTGTCCCAGAATGAGCAGTTCTTC.